This T cell receptor beta chain was captured in a study of T cell responses to AZD1222 COVID-19 vaccine. Study-wide results and limits: After two AZD1222 doses, spike-specific TCR breadth and depth rose versus day 0.

Assay used: immunoSEQ multiplex PCR; TCRdb lists only in-frame clones, some missing. The data hold about 270,000 clones, with 85% to 95% observed a single time. Details on this clone: As yet, its antigen is unknown.

The CDR3 spans 17 residues. The source is an adult who received the AZD1222 COVID-19 vaccine. The rearrangement uses TRBV21-1 and TRBJ2-7. TRBV21-1 counts as a pseudogene. Sequenced here: peripheral blood, sampled 28 days after the second AZD1222 dose. The CDR3 protein is CASSNLALWFGAGEQYF. CDR3 in DNA: TGTGCCAGCAGCAATCTTGCGTTGTGGTTCGGGGCGGGTGAGCAGTACTTC.